The following is a T cell receptor beta chain sequence with its context. Antigen: not known. This record belongs to a study of blood T cells in healthy people across ages. Findings and caveats of the study: Researchers judged that diversity estimates from one million T cells fell short of true values. In older individuals, TCR beta diversity per million T cells was lower, falling roughly linearly with age.

The CDR3 runs to 16 residues. Germline V lookup: CDR1 DFQATT, CDR2 SNEGSKA (reference sequence). Primed by a sample-barcoded 5' primer and a J-beta primer mix, a second PCR proceeded for 7 to 11 cycles. A 12-random-nucleotide template-switch adaptor tagged each cDNA molecule. TCRdb re-analysed the 5' RACE reads in MiXCR, keeping a single row per CDR3 protein. This sample carries 2 million or so distinct CDR3 sequences, about 50% of them seen once, and the ten largest clones take over 2%. This receptor was identified in a woman aged 40 to 50 in good health. Sequenced: blood. The chain is built from TRBV20-1 and TRBJ2-7; 8 nucleotides agree with TRBD2. Matching the DNA end better, TRBJ2-5 makes the J call doubtful. CDR3 in amino acids: CSARVPILTSEGTQYF. The CDR3 region has the DNA TGCAGTGCTAGAGTCCCAATCCTGACTAGCGAAGGGACCCAGTACTTC.